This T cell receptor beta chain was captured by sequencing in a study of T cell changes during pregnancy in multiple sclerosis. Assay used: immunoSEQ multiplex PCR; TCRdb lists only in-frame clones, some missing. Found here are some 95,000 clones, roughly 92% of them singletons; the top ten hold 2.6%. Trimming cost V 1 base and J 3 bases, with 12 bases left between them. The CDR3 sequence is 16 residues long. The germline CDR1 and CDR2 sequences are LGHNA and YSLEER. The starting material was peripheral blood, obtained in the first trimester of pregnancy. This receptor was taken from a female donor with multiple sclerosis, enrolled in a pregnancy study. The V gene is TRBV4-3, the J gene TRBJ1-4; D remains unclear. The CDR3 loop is CASSQVAGRANEKLFF. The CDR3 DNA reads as TGCGCCAGCAGCCAAGTGGCCGGGCGGGCTAATGAAAAACTGTTTTTT.